This T cell receptor beta chain was captured by sequencing in a study of T cells in Graves' hyperthyroidism and ophthalmopathy. For the study at large: At the time of initial diagnosis and before any treatment, peripheral blood was collected.

Researchers amplified the TCR beta CDR3 regions from RNA transcripts. The primer set for the first-round RT-PCR of the TCR CDR3 was HTBI. One entry per CDR3 protein, called by TCRdb with MiXCR from the multiplex PCR reads. Altogether around 270,000 distinct CDR3 sequences are present, approximately 18% being singletons, with the ten largest covering under 40%. This clonotype has ten or more counts. Individuals with ophthalmopathy presented a Clinical Activity Score of at least 3, a NOSPECS grade of at least 4 and a duration under 3 months. Thyroid ultrasound and orbital computed tomography, with clinical symptoms and serum thyroxine and TRAb, informed diagnoses. The CDR3 has 16 amino acids. CDR1 KGHDR and CDR2 SFDVKD come from the germline V gene. Trimming stripped 4 bases from V and 0 bases from J, with 12 bases between.

The V and J genes are TRBV24-1 and TRBJ2-1; D is unresolved. The sequenced sample consisted of blood. The receptor's source is a man in his fifties with Graves' ophthalmopathy. CDR3 in amino acids: CATSDPSENSYNEQFF. The CDR3 coding sequence is TGTGCCACCAGTGACCCAAGCGAGAACTCCTACAATGAGCAGTTCTTC.